This T cell receptor beta chain was sequenced in a study of cytomegalovirus exposure and HLA in healthy donors. Findings of the study overall: A later analysis linked a missense DCLRE1C variant to TCR beta V- and J-gene trimming. The authors excluded some V segments, including TRBV6-2 and TRBV6-3, as indistinguishable. Using the classifier, cytomegalovirus status was reportedly diagnosed with high specificity and sensitivity.

The PCR was carried out with 60 Vbeta primers and 13 Jbeta primers. TCRdb keeps only in-frame clones here, not all; method: immunoSEQ multiplex PCR. The table records approximately 110,000 clones, about three quarters of them present only once. While unrecorded immune exposures were likely, the donors were nominally healthy when sampled. About this clone itself: What it binds is not known.

CDR1 is MNHNS, CDR2 SASEGT, per germline. Unmatched junction bases numbered 7, after V lost 8 bases and J lost 1 base. This CDR3 has 15 amino acids. The sequencing sample was made of PBMCs. The sequence derives from a woman in her twenties or thirties in good health and CMV-seronegative. V is TRBV6-1 and J is TRBJ2-2; 7 positions agree with TRBD1. CDR3 region: CASSNRGRNTGELFF. In DNA form, the CDR3 reads TGTGCCAGCTCTAACAGGGGAAGGAACACCGGGGAGCTGTTTTTT.